The clone carrying this TCR beta chain was observed a handful of times. Germline-derived CDR1 and CDR2 are LGHNA and YSLEER. The CDR3 runs 17 residues. Unmatched junction bases numbered 15, after V lost 4 bases and J lost 7 bases. The study ran its PCR with 60 Vbeta and 13 Jbeta primers. Here immunoSEQ multiplex PCR was the method, and the copy in TCRdb shows in-frame clones only, minus some. The sample has 130,000 to 150,000 clones; around 82% are singletons. The data originate from a study of cytomegalovirus exposure and HLA in healthy donors. This TCR was sampled from a female donor in good health and CMV-seronegative. Sequenced input: PBMCs. V is TRBV4-3 and J is TRBJ1-4; 7 bases align to TRBD1. The CDR3: CASSRAWMGQGGEKLFF. In DNA form, the CDR3 reads TGCGCCAGCAGCCGCGCCTGGATGGGGCAGGGGGGTGAAAAACTGTTTTTT.